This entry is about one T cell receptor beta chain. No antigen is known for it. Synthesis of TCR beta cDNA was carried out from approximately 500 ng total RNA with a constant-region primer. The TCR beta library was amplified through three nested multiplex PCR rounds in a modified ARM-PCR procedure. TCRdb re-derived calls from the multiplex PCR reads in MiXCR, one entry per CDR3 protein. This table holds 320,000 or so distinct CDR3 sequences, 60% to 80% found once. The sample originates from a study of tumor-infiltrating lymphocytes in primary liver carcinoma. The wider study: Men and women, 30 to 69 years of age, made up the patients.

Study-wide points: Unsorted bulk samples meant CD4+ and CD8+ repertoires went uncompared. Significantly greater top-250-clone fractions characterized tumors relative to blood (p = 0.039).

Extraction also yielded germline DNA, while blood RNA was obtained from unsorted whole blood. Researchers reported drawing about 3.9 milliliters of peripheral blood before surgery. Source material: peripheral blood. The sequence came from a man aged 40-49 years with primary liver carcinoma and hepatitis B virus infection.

The DNA for the CDR3 is TGTGCCAGCAGTACCAGGATAGGGACGAATTCACCCCTCCACTTT. Protein sequence: CASSTRIGTNSPLHF. This chain uses TRBV5-4 with TRBJ1-6; tentative D call: TRBD1 (5 bases). This CDR3 is 15 amino acids long. Trimming removed 5 bases from V and 7 bases from J, with 16 bases in between. Germline CDR1 SGHNT, CDR2 YYREEE (reference sequence).